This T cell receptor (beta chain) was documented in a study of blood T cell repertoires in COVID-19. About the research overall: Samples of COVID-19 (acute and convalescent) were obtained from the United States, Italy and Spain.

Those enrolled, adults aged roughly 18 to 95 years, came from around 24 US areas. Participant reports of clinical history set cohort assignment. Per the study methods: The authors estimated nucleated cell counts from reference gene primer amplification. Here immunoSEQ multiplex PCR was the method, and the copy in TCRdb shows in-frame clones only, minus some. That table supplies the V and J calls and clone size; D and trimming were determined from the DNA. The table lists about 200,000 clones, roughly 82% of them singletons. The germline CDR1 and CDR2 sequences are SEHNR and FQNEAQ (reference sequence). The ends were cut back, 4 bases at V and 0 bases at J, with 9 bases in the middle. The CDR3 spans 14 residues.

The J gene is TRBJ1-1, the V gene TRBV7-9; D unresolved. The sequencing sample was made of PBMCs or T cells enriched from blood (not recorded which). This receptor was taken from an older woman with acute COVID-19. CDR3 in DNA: TGTGCCAGCAGCTCGAGACGGGTGAACACTGAAGCTTTCTTT. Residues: CASSSRRVNTEAFF.